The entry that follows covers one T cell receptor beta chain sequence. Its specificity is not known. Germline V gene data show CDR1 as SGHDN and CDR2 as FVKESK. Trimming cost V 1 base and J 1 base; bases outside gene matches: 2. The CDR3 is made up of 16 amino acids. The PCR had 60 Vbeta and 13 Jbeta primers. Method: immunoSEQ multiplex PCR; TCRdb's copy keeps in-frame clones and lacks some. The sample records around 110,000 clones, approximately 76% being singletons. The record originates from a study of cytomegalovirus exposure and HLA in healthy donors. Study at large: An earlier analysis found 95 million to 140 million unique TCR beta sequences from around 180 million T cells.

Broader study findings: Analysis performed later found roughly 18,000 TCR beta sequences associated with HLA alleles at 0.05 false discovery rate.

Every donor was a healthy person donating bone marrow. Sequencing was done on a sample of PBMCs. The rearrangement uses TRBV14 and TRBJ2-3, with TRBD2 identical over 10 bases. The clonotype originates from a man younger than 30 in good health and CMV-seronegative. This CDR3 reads CASSQGLAGGTDTQYF. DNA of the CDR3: TGTGCCAGCAGCCAAGGGCTAGCGGGGGGCACAGATACGCAGTATTTT. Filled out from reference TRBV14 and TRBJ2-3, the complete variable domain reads EAGVTQFPSHSVIEKGQTVTLRCDPISGHDNLYWYRRVMGKEIKFLLHFVKESKQDESGMPNNRFLAERTGGTYSTLKVQPAELEDSGVYFCASSQGLAGGTDTQYFGPGTRLTVL.